One sample yielded the 5 T cell receptor beta chains listed below, sequenced in a study of memory CD4+ T cells and cytomegalovirus serostatus. Only in-frame clones appear in the TCRdb table, and some are missing; sequencing was by immunoSEQ multiplex PCR. This sample has approximately 49,000 clones, with roughly 80% found just once. The sort gate was single viable CD3+CD4+CD8-CD45RO+ cells for memory CD4+ T cells. The material sequenced was memory CD4+ T cells from blood. All receptors derive from an adult in good health and CMV-seronegative.

CDR3 in DNA: TGTGCCAGCAGCTTAGAAGTTGCAGACTCTGGAAACACCATATATTTT. Translation: CASSLEVADSGNTIYF. The rearrangement joins TRBV7-2 to TRBJ1-3, with D uncertain. The CDR3 contains 16 residues. V lost 1 base and J 0 bases, leaving 10 bases between the germline ends. CDR1 and CDR2 from the germline V gene are SGHTA and FQGNSA.

The chain uses TRBV9 and TRBJ2-1; D is ambiguous. The CDR3 runs to 13 residues. Germline V gives CDR1 SGDLS, CDR2 YYNGEE. V gave up 2 bases and J gave up 4 bases, with 7 bases separating them. The CDR3 loop reads CASSVPGYNEQFF. The CDR3 DNA reads as TGTGCCAGCAGCGTTCCGGGTTACAATGAGCAGTTCTTC.

The chain joins TRBV5-5 to TRBJ2-7; TRBD1 is a possible D gene (5 bases). Germline CDR1 is SGHKS and CDR2 is YYEKEE (reference sequence). This CDR3 is 14 amino acids long. The germline V and J ends were trimmed by 5 bases and 0 bases, with 12 bases remaining between them. The CDR3 nucleotides read TGTGCCAGCAGACTACAGGTGAGCTCCTACGAGCAGTACTTC. Its translation is CASRLQVSSYEQYF.

The chain couples TRBV7-2 to TRBJ2-5; D is unclear. Germline CDR1 and CDR2: SGHTA and FQGNSA. Trimming left V 4 bases short and J 3 bases short, with 6 bases between. CDR3 length: 12 amino acids. DNA of the CDR3: TGTGCCAGCAGCTCACTTGAAGAGACCCAGTACTTC. It is translated as CASSSLEETQYF.

The CDR3 bases are TGTGCCAGCAGCTTAGGGACAGGCGCGAACACCGGGGAGCTGTTTTTT. Translation gives CASSLGTGANTGELFF. The chain recombines TRBV7-7 with TRBJ2-2; 7 bases match TRBD1. The CDR3 spans 16 residues. V lost 1 base and J lost 0; bases outside the gene matches: 2. In germline, CDR1 is SSHAT, CDR2 FNYEAQ (reference sequence). Combining the CDR3 with reference TRBV7-7 and TRBJ2-2 gives the whole variable domain GAGVSQSPRYKVTKRGQDVTLRCDPISSHATLYWYQQALGQGPEFLTYFNYEAQPDKSGLPSDRFSAERPEGSISTLTIQRTEQRDSAMYRCASSLGTGANTGELFFGEGSRLTVL.